Listed below are T cell receptor beta chains from one sample, sequenced in a study of metastatic and nonmetastatic thyroid tumors. TCRdb re-called the PCR reads with MiXCR. The sample has several thousand clones, around 32% seen once; the top ten hold roughly 9.6%. The sample comprised adjacent normal tissue. The receptor set was obtained from a female donor with papillary thyroid cancer or a benign thyroid nodule (not recorded which). Some clones in this sample may be carry-over from other donors' samples. Each CDR3 is given with its conserved first and last residue. The order of the fields is D gene, J gene, clone size, V gene, CDR3 protein, CDR3 DNA. A D gene is named only where the DNA matches it firmly. The size field is filled for only some rows; it gives once, few, many or a size class.

d_gene: -; j_gene: TRBJ1-1; abundance: once; v_gene: TRBV11-3; CDR3aa: CASSWKEGTEAFF; CDR3nt: TGTGCCAGCAGCTGGAAAGAAGGAACTGAAGCTTTCTTT
d_gene: TRBD2; j_gene: TRBJ2-5; abundance: few; v_gene: TRBV12-3/TRBV12-4; CDR3aa: CASSPGTSGVEEETQYF; CDR3nt: TGTGCCAGCAGCCCAGGGACTAGCGGGGTAGAGGAAGAGACCCAGTACTTC
d_gene: -; j_gene: TRBJ2-2; abundance: -; v_gene: TRBV15; CDR3aa: CATSLKGSGELFF; CDR3nt: TGTGCCACCAGCTTAAAGGGGTCCGGGGAGCTGTTTTTT
d_gene: TRBD2; j_gene: TRBJ2-3; abundance: medium-sized; v_gene: TRBV6-1; CDR3aa: CASSSTSGGSDTQYF; CDR3nt: TGTGCCAGCAGTTCGACTAGCGGGGGGTCGGATACGCAGTATTTT
d_gene: TRBD2; j_gene: TRBJ2-3; abundance: medium-sized; v_gene: TRBV13; CDR3aa: CASSQWTSGSQTDTQYF; CDR3nt: TGTGCCAGCAGCCAGTGGACTAGCGGGAGTCAGACAGATACGCAGTATTTT
d_gene: TRBD2; j_gene: TRBJ2-1; abundance: once; v_gene: TRBV6-2/TRBV6-3; CDR3aa: CPSSYASGRNENFF; CDR3nt: TGTCCCAGCAGTTACGCTAGCGGGAGAAATGAGAACTTCTTC
d_gene: -; j_gene: TRBJ1-5; abundance: medium-sized; v_gene: TRBV19; CDR3aa: CASSIRDASNQPQHF; CDR3nt: TGTGCCAGTAGTATAAGGGACGCCAGCAATCAGCCCCAGCATTTT
d_gene: TRBD1; j_gene: TRBJ1-2; abundance: -; v_gene: TRBV5-1; CDR3aa: CASSAEGAGDGYTF; CDR3nt: TGCGCCAGCAGCGCAGAGGGGGCTGGGGATGGCTACACCTTC
d_gene: -; j_gene: TRBJ2-2; abundance: -; v_gene: TRBV2; CDR3aa: CASSRGREWAGELFF; CDR3nt: TGTGCCAGCAGCCGGGGGCGGGAGTGGGCCGGGGAGCTGTTTTTT
d_gene: TRBD2; j_gene: TRBJ2-7; abundance: -; v_gene: TRBV20-1; CDR3aa: CSATKLAGDRGYEQYF; CDR3nt: TGCAGTGCTACCAAGCTAGCGGGAGATAGGGGTTACGAGCAGTACTTC
d_gene: TRBD1; j_gene: TRBJ2-1; abundance: medium-sized; v_gene: TRBV7-2; CDR3aa: CASSLAGTGWNEQFF; CDR3nt: TGTGCCAGCAGCTTGGCCGGGACAGGGTGGAATGAGCAGTTCTTC
d_gene: -; j_gene: TRBJ2-2; abundance: -; v_gene: TRBV11-1; CDR3aa: CASSHASRAGELFF; CDR3nt: TGTGCCAGCAGCCATGCGTCCCGGGCCGGGGAGCTGTTTTTT
d_gene: TRBD1; j_gene: TRBJ1-2; abundance: -; v_gene: TRBV5-1; CDR3aa: CASSEDRGYYGYTF; CDR3nt: TGCGCCAGCAGTGAGGACAGGGGCTACTATGGCTACACCTTC
d_gene: -; j_gene: TRBJ1-2; abundance: medium-sized; v_gene: TRBV5-1; CDR3aa: CASSLRDRDGYTF; CDR3nt: TGCGCCAGCAGCTTGAGGGATAGAGATGGCTACACCTTC
d_gene: -; j_gene: TRBJ2-5; abundance: medium-sized; v_gene: TRBV7-9; CDR3aa: CASSLGSPQETQYF; CDR3nt: TGTGCCAGCAGCTTAGGGAGCCCCCAAGAGACCCAGTACTTC
d_gene: -; j_gene: TRBJ2-1; abundance: many; v_gene: TRBV9; CDR3aa: CASSAGTLGHNEQFF; CDR3nt: TGTGCCAGCAGCGCCGGGACCCTAGGCCACAATGAGCAGTTCTTC
d_gene: TRBD2; j_gene: TRBJ2-3; abundance: medium-sized; v_gene: TRBV10-1; CDR3aa: CASSGERDTDTQYF; CDR3nt: TGCGCCAGCAGTGGGGAGCGGGACACAGATACGCAGTATTTT
d_gene: TRBD1; j_gene: TRBJ2-7; abundance: large; v_gene: TRBV5-1; CDR3aa: CASSPGQGASEQYF; CDR3nt: TGCGCCAGCAGCCCCGGACAGGGGGCGAGCGAGCAGTACTTC
d_gene: -; j_gene: TRBJ2-5; abundance: -; v_gene: TRBV18; CDR3aa: CASSPPGENGQETQYF; CDR3nt: TGTGCCAGCTCACCTCCGGGAGAGAATGGGCAAGAGACCCAGTACTTC
d_gene: TRBD1; j_gene: TRBJ2-7; abundance: -; v_gene: TRBV4-1; CDR3aa: CASSQPGTGELGEQYF; CDR3nt: TGCGCCAGCAGCCAACCCGGGACAGGGGAACTCGGCGAGCAGTACTTC
d_gene: -; j_gene: TRBJ2-7; abundance: -; v_gene: TRBV9; CDR3aa: CASTVMQPTYEQYF; CDR3nt: TGTGCCAGCACCGTAATGCAGCCAACCTACGAGCAGTACTTC
d_gene: -; j_gene: TRBJ2-7; abundance: -; v_gene: TRBV11-2; CDR3aa: CASSSRTETYEQYF; CDR3nt: TGTGCCAGCAGCTCACGGACGGAAACCTACGAGCAGTACTTC